This TCR beta chain was sequenced in a study of blood T cell repertoires in COVID-19 (dated by TCRdb to 2020 to 2022). About the investigation overall: Samples covering the acute and convalescent phases of COVID-19 were provided by collaborators in the United States, Italy and Spain. Subjects who had been exposed to COVID-19, were actively infected with it, or had recovered from it provided the deeply sampled blood TCRbeta repertoires that made up the dataset. The repertoires were released in a freely available public database intended as a resource for research on the immune response to SARS-CoV-2. The samples were drawn from two sources: the first 160 participants of the ongoing ImmuneRACE study, and fewer than 1,500 subjects contributed by 6 global collaborators. The sample metadata nearly always contained a de-identified subject ID, COVID-19 status, age in years and sex. The prospective study material was composed of cDNA or gDNA derived from T cells, B-cell-depleted T cells, or PBMCs. HLA class I and class II types, where available, came from metadata supplied by the sample provider rather than from assay-based typing.

General findings and caveats noted by the study authors: The amount of clinical and demographic metadata varied by source and participant and was provided uncurated.

For CDR1 and CDR2, the germline V gene lists MNHNS and SASEGT. The junction shows trimming of 1 base on V and 0 bases on J, plus 4 bases between the germline ends. Counted from cysteine to phenylalanine, this CDR3 has 15 amino acids. Only CDR3 DNA is held: 45 bases, read in frame from base 1. The immunoSEQ Assay, a bias-controlled multiplex PCR, was used to amplify TCRbeta CDR3 regions from genomic DNA. Turning to the authors' computational methods: Within the assay, amplification of reference gene primers was used to estimate how many nucleated cells each sample contained. Sequence reads were collapsed and filtered to measure the absolute abundance of every unique TCRbeta CDR3 rearrangement. Productive Simpson clonality was computed per sample as the square root of Simpson's diversity index over productive rearrangements. In its TCRdb copy, this immuneACCESS table keeps in-frame sequences only and misses some clones. Where compared with another copy, unresolved V genes explain less than half of these, and the others have no known cause. Clone size and the V and J calls come from that table; the DNA yielded D and trimming. For this sample there are roughly 350,000 clones; 70% to 90% appear just once. The ten largest clones capture about 10% of the sample.

At one collaborating source in Seattle, patients were enrolled during active infection and were followed longitudinally through the course of disease. Each collaborating institution followed its own protocols to collect whole blood in K2EDTA tubes. Collaborator samples were shipped for TCRbeta analysis as frozen whole blood, isolated PBMCs, or DNA extracted from either sample type. Turning to this clone: Its antigen is not yet known. Per-base quality was not reported, and no clone a single base away is much larger than it.

Material: peripheral blood. This clonotype was obtained from a woman in her twenties or thirties with COVID-19, enrolled during active disease. The chain is encoded by TRBV6-1 joined to TRBJ1-6; there is no confident call for the D gene. The sequenced DNA is TGTGCCAGCAGTGAAGGGAGCTCCTATAATTCACCCCTCCACTTT. This yields the protein CASSEGSSYNSPLHF.